This paragraph reports one T cell receptor (beta chain). This clonotype was detected many times. Its antigen is unknown. Base qualities are missing; no much larger clone stands one base away. From its cysteine to its phenylalanine, the CDR3 spans 15 amino acids. Only CDR3 DNA remains: 45 bases, in frame from the first base. V loses 4 bases at its end and J loses 6 bases; junction bases beyond the gene matches: 10. For CDR1 and CDR2, the germline V gene lists SGHRS and YFSETQ. cDNA was synthesized by template-switch 5'RACE using a primer carrying a 10-nucleotide random unique molecular identifier by which each TCR transcript was tagged. Every sequencing run covered 15-18 subjects and yielded more than 200 million TCR-beta sequences. Total RNA was extracted with the RNeasy kit. The KAPA Real-time Library Amplification kit was used to amplify TCR-beta VDJ regions with primers targeting the TCR constant region and the 5'RACE anchor. A first PCR added sample indexes and Illumina adaptors, and a second PCR then raised library yield. After Ampure bead purification, the TCR product of roughly 650 bp was size-selected on a 2% E-gel SizeSelection system. Before pooling, library quality was checked on a Bioanalyzer, concentration was measured with Qubit, and libraries were quantified with the Kapa Library Quantification kit. Libraries were sequenced paired-end 2 x 150 bp on an Illumina HiSeq 2500. To increase sequence diversity, roughly 24-30% phiX was spiked into each library pool. In the source study's methods: The quality-filtered reads were processed with the UMI-based MiGEC pipeline, whose error correction step removed more than 80% of the raw TCR sequences. IMGT germline references were used for aligning VDJ genes, and each clonotype was defined as a unique CDR3 amino acid sequence together with its V-J genes. VDJtools evaluated clonal expansion, Shannon diversity and CDR3 relatedness (CalcPairwiseDistances, ClusterSamples); CLCbio workbench built phylogenetic trees. Using coefficient-of-variation modelling across technical triplicates, the study counted a clone as expanded if it had at least 8 unique UMIs. TCRdb reprocessed the public reads (quality trimming at Q25 with fastp, clone calling with MiXCR) and kept in-frame beta chains. Merged by CDR3 protein, the rows form single entries marked with the most common genes and DNA. The V and J calls follow TCRdb's processing rather than the paper's. The sample table holds roughly 55,000 distinct CDR3 sequences, of which 16% were seen once. Jointly, the top ten make up 3.5% to 4.5% of the sample.

The healthy controls were volunteers from blood banks in Maryland, USA. Libraries from unsorted PBMCs were made from 2 million PBMCs kept in RNAlater at -80 degrees C until RNA extraction. Peripheral blood underwent Ficoll-Hypaque density gradient centrifugation to isolate PBMCs, which were then cryopreserved in liquid nitrogen. This sample is drawn from a study of neurological immune-mediated disorders (dated by TCRdb to between 2017 and 2020). Regarding the research as a whole: Peripheral blood TCR-beta repertoires from HTLV-I-associated myelopathy (HAM/TSP) patients, multiple sclerosis patients and healthy controls were compared by UMI-based sequencing. The roughly 99 TCR-beta libraries covered PBMC samples along with longitudinal samples, technical triplicates, and paired sorted CD4+ and CD8+ T-cell subsets. The cohort comprised roughly 69 subjects: roughly 15 HAM/TSP patients, 34 multiple sclerosis patients and approximately 20 healthy controls. What the work shows at the level of the full study, not this receptor alone: Across subjects, expanded clones never shared an identical CDR3 amino acid sequence, which suggests that the TCR-beta repertoires in every group were private. TCR clonal expansion was highest in HAM/TSP patients and lowest in MS patients, with MS patients falling below even healthy controls.

Recombination joined TRBV5-1 with TRBJ1-5, with 7 middle bases fitting TRBD1. Material: PBMCs. The sequence came from a man in his fifties or sixties in good health. The CDR3 corresponds to CASSATGELGQPQHF. DNA sequence: TGCGCCAGCAGCGCCACAGGGGAGCTGGGTCAGCCCCAGCATTTT.